In its sample, the clone carrying this T cell receptor (beta chain) was seen many times. Its target is not known. It was considered stable Graves' hyperthyroidism when ophthalmopathy did not progress within 18 months. Uncontrolled infection, other autoimmune disease, pregnancy or lactation excluded patients. PBMCs were collected from an approximately 9.2 ml volume of fresh peripheral blood. CDR1 and CDR2 from the germline V gene are SQVTM and ANQGSEA. Trimming shortened V by 3 bases and J by 5 bases, and 10 bases separated the two germline ends. This CDR3 comprises 12 residues. These data belong to a study of T cells in Graves' hyperthyroidism and ophthalmopathy. Study-level points and caveats: A model of 13 V-J pairs discriminated ophthalmopathy from stable hyperthyroidism.

TCR beta CDR3 sequences were amplified from RNA transcripts. The HTBI primer set served for first-round RT-PCR of the TCR CDR3. Using its own MiXCR run on the multiplex PCR reads, TCRdb lists one record per CDR3 protein. The data contain under 350,000 distinct CDR3 sequences, under 25% of them seen just once; the ten biggest clones take up 50%. The TCR was taken from a woman in her forties or fifties with Graves' hyperthyroidism. The sequencing input was blood. The rearrangement uses TRBV29-1 and TRBJ2-5, with D tentatively TRBD2 (6 bases). CDR3 in amino acids: CSVEGGGETQYF. DNA of the CDR3: TGCAGCGTTGAGGGCGGAGGGGAGACCCAGTACTTC. Variable domain in full (rest from reference TRBV29-1 and TRBJ2-5): SAVISQKPSRDICQRGTSLTIQCQVDSQVTMMFWYRQQPGQSLTLIATANQGSEATYESGFVIDKFPISRPNLTFSTLTVSNMSPEDSSIYLCSVEGGGETQYFGPGTRLLVL.